This record concerns one T cell receptor (beta chain) sequence. Its antigen is not identified. These data come from a study of T cells in tumors after PD-1 blockade. In the study overall: Either cemiplimab 350 mg every 2 weeks or pembrolizumab 200 mg every 3 weeks was given. Study-level points and caveats: Blood contained about 40% of the tumor's TCR clonotypes.

The CDR3 extends over 17 amino acids. The V gene lost 4 bases and the J gene lost 5 bases, with 21 bases spanning the gap. Per germline, CDR1 SGHNT and CDR2 YYREEE (reference sequence). Data came from immunoSEQ multiplex PCR; TCRdb stores just in-frame clones and leaves some out. Of 30,000 to 35,000 clones listed, 73% are singletons. This sample comprised PBMCs, obtained after anti-PD-1 treatment. The chain uses TRBV5-4 and TRBJ2-2, with D possibly TRBD1 on 6 matching bases. This clonotype was sampled from a human donor with basal cell carcinoma. The CDR3 DNA reads as TGTGCCAGCAGCCCTCGGTTTGGTACAGGGATAACCGGGGAGCTGTTTTTT. Its protein product is CASSPRFGTGITGELFF.